This T cell receptor (beta chain) originates from a study of T-cell reconstitution after alpha-beta-depleted transplantation in children. The junction had 6 bases not matched to a gene; V was cut back by 3 bases and J by 1 base. The CDR3 sequence is 18 residues long. Germline-derived CDR1 and CDR2 are SGHRS and YFSETQ. Unique molecular identifiers were incorporated when the TCRbeta library was constructed. TCRdb reanalysed the PCR reads using MiXCR and keeps one entry per CDR3 protein. The table includes around 530,000 distinct CDR3 sequences, roughly 33% detected once. V gene TRBV5-1 combines with J gene TRBJ1-6; 11 bases are shared with TRBD1. The source was PBMCs from the stem cell graft donor, collected from the stem cell graft. The origin of this receptor is a human donor who donated a stem cell graft to a child with aplastic anemia. The CDR3 is CASSSVGQGASYNSPLHF. CDR3 nucleotide sequence: TGCGCCAGCAGCTCGGTCGGACAGGGGGCATCCTATAATTCACCCCTCCACTTT.